The 14 T cell receptor beta chains listed next were all sequenced from one sample in a study of shared clonotypes between healthy human individuals. Sequencing was performed with immunoSEQ multiplex PCR; in TCRdb, only in-frame clones are kept and a portion is missing. The table has about 2.4 million clones, 90% to 95% seen once. The sample was naive CD4+ T cells sorted from blood. Subset indicated: CD45RA+ positively selected. The receptor source for this set is a man between 18 and 29 years old in good health.

The chain has TRBV7-9 and TRBJ2-3; tentatively, D is TRBD1 or TRBD2 (5 bases each). CDR1 and CDR2 (germline): SEHNR, FQNEAQ (reference sequence). V lost 4 bases, J lost 5 bases, and 19 bases lay in between. The CDR3 is 16 amino acids. In DNA form, the CDR3 reads TGTGCCAGCAGCTACCGGTTCATGGGGGACGTAGATACGCAGTATTTT. It yields the protein CASSYRFMGDVDTQYF.

CDR3 DNA sequence: TGTGCCAGTAGTGCGACAGGGGGCCGGTATGGCTACACCTTC. This translates into CASSATGGRYGYTF. J is TRBJ1-2 and V is TRBV19, with 10 bases that match TRBD1. CDR3 size: 14 residues. Unmatched junction bases numbered 5, after V lost 5 bases and J lost 5 bases. Germline CDR1 LNHDA, CDR2 SQIVND (reference sequence).

The chain recombines TRBV11-2 with TRBJ2-1, with D maybe TRBD2 (6 bases). Trimming stripped 3 bases from V and 10 bases from J, with 16 bases between. The CDR3 covers 14 residues. CDR1 SGHAT and CDR2 FQNNGV come from the germline V gene. As DNA, the CDR3 is TGTGCCAGCAGCTTGATGCAGGGAACTAGCGAGCAGTTCTTC. It encodes CASSLMQGTSEQFF.

The rearrangement links TRBV25-1 to TRBJ1-1; D is unresolved. Germline V gives CDR1 MGHDK, CDR2 SYGVNS. The V end was cut by 1 base, the J end by 6 bases, with 12 bases between. There are 14 residues in the CDR3. The CDR3 sequence: CASSESPGLSEAFF. The CDR3 DNA reads as TGTGCCAGCAGTGAATCCCCGGGATTGTCTGAAGCTTTCTTT.

This clone occurred once. The same CDR3 is also encoded by other DNA sequences in this sample. The CDR3 DNA reads TGCGCCAGCAGCTTGAGTGGATCTGGGGCCAACGTCCTGACTTTC. Amino acids: CASSLSGSGANVLTF. The J gene is TRBJ2-6, the V gene TRBV5-1; D unclear. Germline CDR1 reads SGHRS; CDR2 reads YFSETQ. The CDR3 covers 15 residues. V gave up 1 base and J gave up 1 base, with 6 bases separating them.

This clone appeared once. This chain connects TRBV19 to TRBJ1-4; 8 positions agree with TRBD1. After removal of 7 bases from V and 11 bases from J, the junction contained 15 bases not matched to a gene. CDR1 and CDR2 (germline): LNHDA, SQIVND (reference sequence). The CDR3 has 15 amino acids. CDR3 sequence reads: CASTNHGQGSSKLFF. The CDR3 DNA sequence: TGTGCCAGTACCAACCACGGACAGGGCTCGTCGAAACTGTTTTTT.

The rearrangement links TRBV5-6 to TRBJ2-1; TRBD1 aligns across 8 bases. Germline CDR1 reads SGHDT; CDR2 reads YYEEEE. The junction had 12 bases not matched to a gene; V was cut back by 4 bases and J by 0 bases. The CDR3 is 18 amino acids. CDR3 sequence reads: CASSLTWRGQGSYNEQFF. The CDR3 DNA reads as TGTGCCAGCAGCCTAACGTGGCGAGGACAGGGCTCCTACAATGAGCAGTTCTTC. Looking up the rest from reference TRBV5-6 and TRBJ2-1 gives the full variable domain: DAGVTQSPTHLIKTRGQQVTLRCSPKSGHDTVSWYQQALGQGPQFIFQYYEEEERQRGNFPDRFSGHQFPNYSSELNVNALLLGDSALYLCASSLTWRGQGSYNEQFFGPGTRLTVL.

Of note for this clone: Distinct nucleotide sequences in the sample also encode this CDR3. The chain has TRBV30 and TRBJ1-3, with 8 bases identical to TRBD1. After removal of 5 bases from V and 4 bases from J, the junction contained 1 base not matched to a gene. Germline V gives CDR1 GTSNPN, CDR2 SVGIG (reference sequence). The length of the CDR3 is 12 residues. CDR3 nucleotide sequence: TGTGCCTGGGGGACAGGCGGAAACACCATATATTTT. Protein sequence: CAWGTGGNTIYF. The entire variable domain, with the rest obtained from reference TRBV30 and TRBJ1-3, is as follows: SQTIHQWPATLVQPVGSPLSLECTVEGTSNPNLYWYRQAAGRGLQLLFYSVGIGQISSEVPQNLSASRPQDRQFILSSKKLLLSDSGFYLCAWGTGGNTIYFGEGSWLTVV.

In DNA, the CDR3 is TGTGCCAGCAGCCCCCAGGGGGCCCTCCTCCCGAACGAGCAGTACTTC. Translation: CASSPQGALLPNEQYF. V gene TRBV7-2 combines with J gene TRBJ2-7, with 8 bases lining up with TRBD1. CDR3 size: 16 residues. J lost 5 bases, V lost 5 bases, and 14 bases had no gene match. CDR1 and CDR2 from the germline V gene are SGHTA and FQGNSA.

This clone was found once. Other DNA sequences of this sample code for an identical CDR3. The rearrangement uses TRBV5-1 and TRBJ2-2; D unresolved. The CDR3 is 14 amino acids. V gave up 2 bases and J gave up 1 base, with 6 bases separating them. Germline lookup yields CDR1 SGHRS and CDR2 YFSETQ. The CDR3 spells CASSFGRNTGELFF. The DNA of the CDR3 is TGCGCCAGCAGCTTTGGACGGAACACCGGGGAGCTGTTTTTT. The entire variable domain, with the rest obtained from reference TRBV5-1 and TRBJ2-2, is as follows: KAGVTQTPRYLIKTRGQQVTLSCSPISGHRSVSWYQQTPGQGLQFLFEYFSETQRNKGNFPGRFSGRQFSNSRSEMNVSTLELGDSALYLCASSFGRNTGELFFGEGSRLTVL.

The genes are TRBV25-1 and TRBJ1-1; D is unresolved. The ends were cut back, 2 bases at V and 0 bases at J, with 19 bases in the middle. The germline CDR1 and CDR2 sequences are MGHDK and SYGVNS. The CDR3 is made up of 18 amino acids. The CDR3 loop reads CASSEGAGWNSMNTEAFF. CDR3 nucleotide sequence: TGTGCCAGCAGTGAAGGCGCGGGGTGGAATTCCATGAACACTGAAGCTTTCTTT.

The rearrangement uses TRBV5-1 and TRBJ2-7, with no clear D. This CDR3 is 14 amino acids long. Deletions cut 1 base from V and 0 bases from J, with 8 bases between. Germline V CDR1 and CDR2: SGHRS, YFSETQ. CDR3 coding DNA: TGCGCCAGCAGCTTGAGGTTTAGCTCCTACGAGCAGTACTTC. Translating gives CASSLRFSSYEQYF.

The chain employs TRBV9 and TRBJ1-6; possibly TRBD1 for D (5 bases). V lost 4 bases and J lost 0, with 11 bases in between. Germline V gene lookup returns CDR1 SGDLS and CDR2 YYNGEE. This CDR3 has 16 residues. CDR3 DNA sequence: TGTGCCAGCAGCCGCGGGAGGGGCTCCTATAATTCACCCCTCCACTTT. Translation: CASSRGRGSYNSPLHF.

This clone was picked up one time. This chain joins TRBV30 and TRBJ2-5; 12 nucleotides agree with TRBD1. The J call may be faulty, since TRBJ2-7 better matches the DNA end. The CDR3 extends over 14 amino acids. Germline values: CDR1 GTSNPN, CDR2 SVGIG (reference sequence). The CDR3 coding sequence is TGTGCCTGGAGTGTCCGGGACAGGGGGCGCGAGCAGTACTTC. Its translation: CAWSVRDRGREQYF.